Listed below are T cell receptor beta chains from one sample, sequenced in a study of T cell responses to AZD1222 COVID-19 vaccine. Here immunoSEQ multiplex PCR was the method, and the copy in TCRdb shows in-frame clones only, minus some. Of about 180,000 clones listed, 90% are singletons. Source: peripheral blood, taken on day 0 of AZD1222 vaccination. The source is an adult in good health. Both conserved end residues are part of each CDR3. The D gene is left open where the match is weak. The size of a clone is reported for some rows only, either as once, few or many, or as a class for expanded clones.

D	V	size	J	DNA	CDR3
NA	TRBV6-5	NA	TRBJ1-2	TGTGCCAGCAGCCGTGACAGCTCTAACTATGGCTACACCTTC	CASSRDSSNYGYTF
NA	TRBV6-6	NA	TRBJ1-5	TGTGCCAGCAGTTACTCGGGACACTTGAATCAGCCCCAGCATTTT	CASSYSGHLNQPQHF
TRBD1	TRBV7-3	NA	TRBJ2-2	TGTGCCAGCAGCGAACTTACAGGGGATCCTGGTCTCACCGGGGAGCTGTTTTTT	CASSELTGDPGLTGELFF
NA	TRBV5-5	NA	TRBJ1-5	TGTGCCAGCAGCAACCCCGGGGAGAATAGCAATCAGCCCCAGCATTTT	CASSNPGENSNQPQHF
NA	TRBV6-5	NA	TRBJ1-2	TGTGCCAGCAGTTACCAGATTAACTATGGCTACACCTTC	CASSYQINYGYTF
TRBD1	TRBV28	NA	TRBJ2-3	TGTGCCAGCAGAGGGGGCGCTCCAGATACGCAGTATTTT	CASRGGAPDTQYF
NA	TRBV27	NA	TRBJ1-1	TGTGCCAGCAGTTTCGGGGATAGGTACACTGAAGCTTTCTTT	CASSFGDRYTEAFF
TRBD2	TRBV7-6	NA	TRBJ2-1	TGTGCCAGCAGCTCCCCAAGCGGGGGGGACAATGAGCAGTTCTTC	CASSSPSGGDNEQFF
NA	TRBV28	NA	TRBJ1-5	TGTGCCAGCCTACAGGCAGGCATCGAGCAGCCCCAGCATTTT	CASLQAGIEQPQHF
TRBD1	TRBV7-9	NA	TRBJ1-4	TGTGCCAGCAGCTGGGGGACAGGGACGGGAGAAAAACTGTTTTTT	CASSWGTGTGEKLFF
NA	TRBV5-6	NA	TRBJ2-5	TGTGCCAGCAGCTTGGCGGGGGCCCCCCGAGAGACCCAGTACTTC	CASSLAGAPRETQYF
NA	TRBV29-1	NA	TRBJ1-2	TGCAGCGTTGAGGCAGCTAGCTATGGCTACACCTTC	CSVEAASYGYTF
NA	TRBV5-3	NA	TRBJ1-2	TGTGCCAGAAGAAATAGAATGTTTCAGGGTGTCAGCTATGGCTACACCTTC	CARRNRMFQGVSYGYTF
NA	TRBV3-1/TRBV3-2	few	TRBJ2-7	TGTGCCAGCAGCTCACAGGGATTATCCTACGAGCAGTACTTC	CASSSQGLSYEQYF
NA	TRBV11-3	NA	TRBJ1-6	TGTGCCAGCAGCTCAAATTATGGGGCAGAGAATAATTCACCCCTCCACTTT	CASSSNYGAENNSPLHF
TRBD2	TRBV30	NA	TRBJ2-2	TGTGCCTGGAGTGGGACTAGCGGGGGGACCACCACCGGGGAGCTGTTTTTT	CAWSGTSGGTTTGELFF
NA	TRBV11-3	NA	TRBJ1-1	TGTGCCAGCAGCTTAGGAATTTCTACGGACACAGTATCGTACACTGAAGCTTTCTTT	CASSLGISTDTVSYTEAFF
NA	TRBV5-5	NA	TRBJ1-2	TGTGCCAGCAGCTTAACAGGGCAACTCGGCGGCTACACCTTC	CASSLTGQLGGYTF
NA	TRBV28	NA	TRBJ1-2	TGTGCCAGCAGCTCAGACCGGGGCTACACCTTC	CASSSDRGYTF
TRBD1	TRBV2	NA	TRBJ1-1	TGTGCCAGCAGTAGGGGGCCGGGCATGAACACTGAAGCTTTCTTT	CASSRGPGMNTEAFF
NA	TRBV2	NA	TRBJ1-5	TGTGCCAGCAGCCCCTCTCGGGGGTCGCTCCGGCCCCAGCATTTT	CASSPSRGSLRPQHF
NA	TRBV14	NA	TRBJ2-7	TGTGCCAGCAGCCGAAAAAGGGGGTACTACGAGCAGTACTTC	CASSRKRGYYEQYF
NA	TRBV28	NA	TRBJ1-1	TGTGCCAGCAGTTCACATATGAACACTGAAGCTTTCTTT	CASSSHMNTEAFF
NA	TRBV6-2/TRBV6-3	NA	TRBJ1-2	TGTGCCAGCAGTTACTCGAAATCGCCGGTTCGCTATGGCTACACCTTC	CASSYSKSPVRYGYTF
TRBD1	TRBV5-1	NA	TRBJ1-4	TGCGCCAGCAGCGCCGGGACAGGGGGTAATGAAAAACTGTTTTTT	CASSAGTGGNEKLFF
NA	TRBV30	NA	TRBJ2-7	TGTGCCTGGATTCAACTTGGACCAGCCTACGAGCAGTACTTC	CAWIQLGPAYEQYF
NA	TRBV19	NA	TRBJ1-1	TGTGCCAGTAGTATCCAGGGAGGGTGGAGCACTGAAGCTTTCTTT	CASSIQGGWSTEAFF
TRBD1	TRBV4-1	NA	TRBJ1-2	TGCGCCAGCAGCCACTCTGACAGGGGGCATAGGCTAGGCTATGGCTACACCTTC	CASSHSDRGHRLGYGYTF
TRBD2	TRBV7-7	NA	TRBJ2-2	TGTGCTAGCAGCTCAACCCCGATAGCGGGATCGGGGGGGGAGCTGTTTTTT	CASSSTPIAGSGGELFF
TRBD2	TRBV14	NA	TRBJ2-1	TGTGCCAGCAGTCCTAGCGGGCCCAAAGTTGTCAATGAGCAGTTCTTC	CASSPSGPKVVNEQFF
TRBD2	TRBV4-3	NA	TRBJ2-5	TGCGCCAGCAGCGGAGGATCCGGGACTATAGAGACCCAGTACTTC	CASSGGSGTIETQYF
NA	TRBV7-9	NA	TRBJ2-3	TGTGCCAGCAGCTTTGTGGACGATACGCAGTATTTT	CASSFVDDTQYF
NA	TRBV14	NA	TRBJ1-2	TGTGCCAGCAGCCGGCCTTGGGCCTATGGCTACACCTTC	CASSRPWAYGYTF
NA	TRBV6-2/TRBV6-3	NA	TRBJ2-5	TGTGCCAGCAGTAGAGGGGTGGAGGGAGAGACCCAGTACTTC	CASSRGVEGETQYF
NA	TRBV30	once	TRBJ2-1	TGTGCCTGGGACCAGGGAACCTCCTACAATGAGCAGTTCTTC	CAWDQGTSYNEQFF
NA	TRBV7-6	NA	TRBJ1-1	TGTGCCAGCAGCTCGGGCCAAGGGGACACTGAAGCTTTCTTT	CASSSGQGDTEAFF
NA	TRBV6-1	NA	TRBJ1-5	TGTGCCAGCAGTGATATGGGGGGTCGGGGCCAGCCCCAGCATTTT	CASSDMGGRGQPQHF
NA	TRBV7-6	NA	TRBJ2-2	TGTGCCAGCAGCTTAGTGACATCAGGCTCGAACACCGGGGAGCTGTTTTTT	CASSLVTSGSNTGELFF
NA	TRBV7-3	NA	TRBJ2-2	TGTGCCAGCAGTTTACAGGGCTACACCGGGGAGCTGTTTTTT	CASSLQGYTGELFF
NA	TRBV29-1	NA	TRBJ2-7	TGCAGCGGTGGGACTGAAACCTACGAGCAGTACTTC	CSGGTETYEQYF
TRBD1	TRBV11-3	NA	TRBJ1-2	TGTGCCAGCAGCTTAGGGGGACAGTTTAACTATGGCTACACCTTC	CASSLGGQFNYGYTF
NA	TRBV7-3	NA	TRBJ2-5	TGTGCCAGCAGCTTATCGTCTAGCAGGCAAGAGACCCAGTACTTC	CASSLSSSRQETQYF
NA	TRBV28	NA	TRBJ1-5	TGTGCCAGCACCGAGGGCCAGGGAAATCAGCCCCAGCATTTT	CASTEGQGNQPQHF
TRBD1	TRBV29-1	medium-sized	TRBJ1-5	TGCAGCGTCAAACTGGTGGGACAGGGGGACCATCAGCCCCAGCATTTT	CSVKLVGQGDHQPQHF
TRBD1	TRBV28	NA	TRBJ1-2	TGTGCCAGCAGTCAAGAGTCCGGGACAGGGAGCTATGGCTACACCTTC	CASSQESGTGSYGYTF
TRBD2	TRBV9	NA	TRBJ2-1	TGTGCCAGCAGCGTAAGGGCGGGGGGGCTCAATGAGCAGTTCTTC	CASSVRAGGLNEQFF